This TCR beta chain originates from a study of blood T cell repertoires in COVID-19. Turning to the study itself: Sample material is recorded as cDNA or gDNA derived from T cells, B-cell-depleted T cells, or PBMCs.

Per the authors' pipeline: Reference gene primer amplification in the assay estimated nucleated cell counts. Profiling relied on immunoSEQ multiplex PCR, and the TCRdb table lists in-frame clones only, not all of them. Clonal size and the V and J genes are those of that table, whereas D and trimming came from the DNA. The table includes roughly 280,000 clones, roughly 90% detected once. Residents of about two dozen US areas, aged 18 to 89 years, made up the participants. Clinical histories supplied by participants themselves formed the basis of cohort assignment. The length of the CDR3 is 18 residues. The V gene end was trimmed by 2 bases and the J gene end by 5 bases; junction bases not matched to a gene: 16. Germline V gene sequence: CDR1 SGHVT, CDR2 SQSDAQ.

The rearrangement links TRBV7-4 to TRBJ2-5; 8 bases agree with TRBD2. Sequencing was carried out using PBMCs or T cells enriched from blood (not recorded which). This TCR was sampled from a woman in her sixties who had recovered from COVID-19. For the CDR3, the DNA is TGTGCCAGCAGCTTAAGGCGGGAGGTGAGAATAAGGGGTGAGACCCAGTACTTC. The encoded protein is CASSLRREVRIRGETQYF.